The 11 T cell receptor beta chains listed next were all sequenced from one sample in a study of shared clonotypes between healthy human individuals. Clones were read by immunoSEQ multiplex PCR, and TCRdb kept only the in-frame ones, dropping some. The sample records 1 million to 1.3 million clones, approximately 78% being singletons. The source material was memory CD4+ T cells from PBMCs. Subset indicated: CD45RA-negative fraction. The receptors come from a young man in good health. Some clones in this sample may be carry-over from other donors' samples.

This clone was seen a single time. The sample has other DNA sequences that encode this CDR3 too. The chain employs TRBV5-1 and TRBJ1-1; 7 bases map to TRBD1. The V gene's germline CDR1 is SGHRS and CDR2 YFSETQ. V dropped 0 bases and J dropped 4; count of bases not matched to a gene: 3. The CDR3 totals 14 residues. The CDR3 loop reads CASSLVGGGTEAFF. Here the CDR3 DNA reads TGCGCCAGCAGCTTGGTAGGGGGCGGCACTGAAGCTTTCTTT.

This clone was detected only a few times. V usage is TRBV29-1 and J usage is TRBJ2-5; the D call may be TRBD1 or TRBD2 (6 bases each). V lost 7 bases and J 5 bases, leaving 14 bases between the germline ends. The CDR3 is made up of 12 amino acids. The V gene's germline CDR1 is SQVTM and CDR2 ANQGSEA. This CDR3 reads CSAVEGGETQYF. The CDR3 coding sequence is TGCAGCGCCGTGGAAGGGGGGGAGACCCAGTACTTC.

V usage is TRBV30 and J usage is TRBJ1-1, with D hard to call. The length of the CDR3 is 12 residues. Trimming shortened V by 3 bases and J by 1 base, and 6 bases separated the two germline ends. Germline CDR1 GTSNPN, CDR2 SVGIG (reference sequence). The CDR3 coding sequence is TGTGCCTGGAGCCAGGCGAACACTGAAGCTTTCTTT. The encoded protein is CAWSQANTEAFF.

The chain links TRBV7-3 to TRBJ2-5; no clear D gene. CDR3 length: 15 amino acids. The V gene lost 5 bases and the J gene lost 5 bases, with 18 bases spanning the gap. CDR1 and CDR2 (germline): SGHTA, FQGTGA. The CDR3 sequence: CASSPRIGSEETQYF. The CDR3 nucleotides are TGTGCCAGCAGCCCCCGCATCGGGTCCGAGGAGACCCAGTACTTC.

This sequence joins TRBV5-1 and TRBJ1-2, with 10 bases fitting TRBD1. Losses at the gene ends were 4 bases for V and 8 bases for J; bases not matched to a gene: 14. Germline loops: CDR1 SGHRS, CDR2 YFSETQ. The CDR3 contains 16 residues. CDR3 region: CASSQGQGSSMGGYTF. CDR3 in DNA: TGCGCCAGCAGCCAGGGACAGGGGTCCTCTATGGGAGGCTACACCTTC. Variable domain in full (rest from reference TRBV5-1 and TRBJ1-2): KAGVTQTPRYLIKTRGQQVTLSCSPISGHRSVSWYQQTPGQGLQFLFEYFSETQRNKGNFPGRFSGRQFSNSRSEMNVSTLELGDSALYLCASSQGQGSSMGGYTFGSGTRLTVV.

The J gene is TRBJ2-2, the V gene TRBV27, with 12 bases lining up with TRBD2. Looked up from germline, CDR1 is MNHEY and CDR2 is SMNVEV (reference sequence). Germline trimming cut 7 bases from V and 5 bases from J; bases unmatched to any gene: 5. CDR3 length: 15 residues. This CDR3 reads CASTQGLAGTGELFF. CDR3 DNA: TGTGCCAGCACCCAAGGACTAGCGGGGACCGGGGAGCTGTTTTTT.

The gene calls are TRBV4-3 and TRBJ1-4, with D perhaps matching TRBD1 (5 bases). In germline, CDR1 is LGHNA, CDR2 YSLEER. CDR3 length: 18 residues. The V end was cut by 0 bases, the J end by 0 bases, with 14 bases between. Here the CDR3 reads CASSQDPTASATNEKLFF. The CDR3 DNA sequence: TGCGCCAGCAGCCAAGATCCGACAGCCAGTGCAACTAATGAAAAACTGTTTTTT.

The chain is built from TRBV6-1 and TRBJ1-2; TRBD1 might be the D (6 bases). Germline CDR1 and CDR2: MNHNS and SASEGT. V was trimmed by 2 bases and J by 8 bases, leaving 15 bases between them. The CDR3 extends over 14 amino acids. As DNA, the CDR3 is TGTGCCAGCAGTGAATGGCCCCCAGGGGAGGGCTACACCTTC. This sequence encodes CASSEWPPGEGYTF.

This clone appeared a single time. The genes are TRBV19 and TRBJ2-5, with D possibly called TRBD1 or TRBD2 (5 bases each). V dropped 4 bases and J dropped 2 bases, with 17 bases sitting between them. Germline V lookup: CDR1 LNHDA, CDR2 SQIVND (reference sequence). The CDR3 has 16 amino acids. The CDR3 loop is CASSTPIGGRQETQYF. CDR3 nucleotides: TGTGCCAGTAGTACCCCGATTGGGGGTCGTCAAGAGACCCAGTACTTC.

This clone was detected once. The DNA for the CDR3 is TGTGCAAGTCGCTCTCAGACGGCAGTTGAAGCTTTCTTT. It encodes CASRSQTAVEAFF. This sequence joins TRBV12-2 and TRBJ1-1. TRBV12-2 is a listed pseudogene. The CDR3 consists of 13 residues.

V gene TRBV7-3 combines with J gene TRBJ2-3; D gene unclear. Germline CDR1 and CDR2: SGHTA and FQGTGA. The CDR3 has 13 amino acids. V lost 5 bases to trimming and J lost 0 bases, with 6 bases between them. This CDR3 reads CASSPTSTDTQYF. The CDR3 DNA reads as TGTGCCAGCAGCCCCACTAGCACAGATACGCAGTATTTT.